This note documents a single T cell receptor (beta chain) sequence. The entry originates in a study of blood T cell repertoires in COVID-19. Study at large: PBMCs, B-cell-depleted T cells, or T cells were the source of the cDNA or gDNA that made up the material.

Trimming cost V 10 bases and J 5 bases; bases outside gene matches: 7. The CDR3 extends over 14 amino acids. Germline CDR1 is MNHEY and CDR2 is SMNVEV (reference sequence). Original data processing: Estimation of nucleated cell counts relied on the amplification of reference gene primers. Profiled with immunoSEQ multiplex PCR; TCRdb holds only in-frame clones, not every one. V, J and clone size are those of that table, while D and trimming were read from the DNA. Of about 49,000 clones in the sample, 85% to 90% were seen once. Material for sequencing was peripheral blood. The clonotype originates from a man in his forties with active COVID-19. J is TRBJ2-2 and V is TRBV27, with 10 bases fitting TRBD1. This CDR3 reads CATGRDRGTGELFF. CDR3 sequence (DNA): TGTGCCACCGGGCGGGACAGGGGAACCGGGGAGCTGTTTTTT.